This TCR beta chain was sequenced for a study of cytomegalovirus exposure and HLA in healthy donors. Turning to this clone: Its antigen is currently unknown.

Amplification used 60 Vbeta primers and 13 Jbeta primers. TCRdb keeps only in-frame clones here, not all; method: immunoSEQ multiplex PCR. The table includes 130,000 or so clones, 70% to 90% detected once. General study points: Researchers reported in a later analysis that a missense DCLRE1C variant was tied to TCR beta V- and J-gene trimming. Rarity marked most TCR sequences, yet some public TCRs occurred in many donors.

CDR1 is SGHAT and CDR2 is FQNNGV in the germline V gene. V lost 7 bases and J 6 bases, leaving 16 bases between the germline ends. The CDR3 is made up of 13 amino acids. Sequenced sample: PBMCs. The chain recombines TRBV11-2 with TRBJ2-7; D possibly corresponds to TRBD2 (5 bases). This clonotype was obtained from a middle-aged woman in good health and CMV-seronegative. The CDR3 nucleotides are TGTGCCAGCACCTATACTAGTGGAAGCGAGCAGTACTTC. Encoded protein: CASTYTSGSEQYF. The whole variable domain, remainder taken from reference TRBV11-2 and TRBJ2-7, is EAGVAQSPRYKIIEKRQSVAFWCNPISGHATLYWYQQILGQGPKLLIQFQNNGVVDDSQLPKDRFSAERLKGVDSTLKIQPAKLEDSAVYLCASTYTSGSEQYFGPGTRLTVT.